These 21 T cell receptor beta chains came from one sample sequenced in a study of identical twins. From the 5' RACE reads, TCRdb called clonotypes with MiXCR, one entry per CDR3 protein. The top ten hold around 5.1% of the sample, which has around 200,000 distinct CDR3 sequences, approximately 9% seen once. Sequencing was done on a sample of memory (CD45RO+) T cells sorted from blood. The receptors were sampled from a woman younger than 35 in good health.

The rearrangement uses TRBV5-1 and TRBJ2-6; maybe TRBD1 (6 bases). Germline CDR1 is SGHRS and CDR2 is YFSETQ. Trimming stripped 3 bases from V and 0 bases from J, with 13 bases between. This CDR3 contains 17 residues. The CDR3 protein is CASSSRQANSGANVLTF. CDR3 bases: TGCGCCAGCAGCTCCCGACAGGCAAACTCTGGGGCCAACGTCCTGACTTTC.

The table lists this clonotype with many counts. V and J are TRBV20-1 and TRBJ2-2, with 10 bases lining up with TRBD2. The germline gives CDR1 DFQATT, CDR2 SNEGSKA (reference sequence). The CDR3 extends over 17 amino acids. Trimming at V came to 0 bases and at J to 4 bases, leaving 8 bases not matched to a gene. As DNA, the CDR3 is TGCAGTGCTAGAGAGGCTAGCGGGAGTTTCATCACCGGGGAGCTGTTTTTT. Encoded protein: CSAREASGSFITGELFF.

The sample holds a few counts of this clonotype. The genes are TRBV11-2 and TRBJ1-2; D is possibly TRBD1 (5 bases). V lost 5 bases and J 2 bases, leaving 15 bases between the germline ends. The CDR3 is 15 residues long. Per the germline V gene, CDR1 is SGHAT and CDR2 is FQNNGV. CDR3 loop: CASSVSRVENYGYTF. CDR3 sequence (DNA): TGTGCCAGCAGCGTAAGCAGGGTCGAAAACTATGGCTACACCTTC.

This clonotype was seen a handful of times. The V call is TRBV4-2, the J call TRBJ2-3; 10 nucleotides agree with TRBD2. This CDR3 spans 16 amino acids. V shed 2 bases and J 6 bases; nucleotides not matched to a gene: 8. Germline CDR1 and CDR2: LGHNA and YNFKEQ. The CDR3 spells CASSQRTSGDPDTQYF. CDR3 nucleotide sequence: TGTGCCAGCAGCCAAAGAACTAGCGGGGACCCCGATACGCAGTATTTT.

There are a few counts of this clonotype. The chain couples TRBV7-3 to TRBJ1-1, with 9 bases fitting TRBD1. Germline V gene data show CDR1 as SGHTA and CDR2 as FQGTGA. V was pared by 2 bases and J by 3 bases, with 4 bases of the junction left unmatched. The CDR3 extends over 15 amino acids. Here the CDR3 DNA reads TGTGCCAGCAGCTTAGCGACAGGGGGATACACTGAAGCTTTCTTT. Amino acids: CASSLATGGYTEAFF.

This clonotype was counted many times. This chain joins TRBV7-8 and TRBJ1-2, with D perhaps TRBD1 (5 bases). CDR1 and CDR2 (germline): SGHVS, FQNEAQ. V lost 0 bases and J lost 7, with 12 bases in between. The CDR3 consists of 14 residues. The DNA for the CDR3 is TGTGCCAGCAGCTTAGCACGAGGGGCAGGTGGCTACACCTTC. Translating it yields CASSLARGAGGYTF.

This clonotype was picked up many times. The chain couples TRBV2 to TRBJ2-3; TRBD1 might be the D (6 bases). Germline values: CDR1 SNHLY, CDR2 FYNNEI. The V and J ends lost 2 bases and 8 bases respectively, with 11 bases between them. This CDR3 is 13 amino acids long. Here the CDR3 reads CASSESEGGTQYF. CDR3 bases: TGTGCCAGCAGTGAAAGTGAAGGGGGTACGCAGTATTTT.

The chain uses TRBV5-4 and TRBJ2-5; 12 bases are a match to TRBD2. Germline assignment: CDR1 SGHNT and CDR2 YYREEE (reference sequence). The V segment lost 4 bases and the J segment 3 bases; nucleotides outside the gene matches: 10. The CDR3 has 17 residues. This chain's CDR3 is CASSHKRTSGAKETQYF. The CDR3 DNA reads TGTGCCAGCAGCCATAAAAGGACTAGCGGGGCTAAAGAGACCCAGTACTTC.

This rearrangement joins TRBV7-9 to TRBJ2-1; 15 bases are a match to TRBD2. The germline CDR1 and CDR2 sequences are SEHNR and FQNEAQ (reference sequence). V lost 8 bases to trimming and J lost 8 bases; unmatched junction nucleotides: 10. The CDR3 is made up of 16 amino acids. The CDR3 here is CASGRGGLAGGYEQFF. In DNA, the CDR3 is TGTGCCAGCGGGCGAGGGGGACTAGCGGGAGGATATGAGCAGTTCTTC.

For the CDR3, the DNA is TGTGCCACCATAGGACAGGGGGCTAAAAAAGCTTTCTTT. Its protein is CATIGQGAKKAFF. The chain has TRBV11-2 and TRBJ1-1; 11 bases fit TRBD1. Losses at the gene ends were 10 bases for V and 9 bases for J; bases not matched to a gene: 10. CDR1 is SGHAT, CDR2 FQNNGV, per germline. The CDR3 runs 13 residues.

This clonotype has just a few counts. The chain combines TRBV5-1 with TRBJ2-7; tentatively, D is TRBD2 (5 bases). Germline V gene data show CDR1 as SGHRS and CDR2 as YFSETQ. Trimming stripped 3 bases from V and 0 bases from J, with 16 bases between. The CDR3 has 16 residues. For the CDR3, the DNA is TGCGCCAGCAGCTCGGGCCACACGGGGAGCTCCTACGAGCAGTACTTC. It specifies CASSSGHTGSSYEQYF.

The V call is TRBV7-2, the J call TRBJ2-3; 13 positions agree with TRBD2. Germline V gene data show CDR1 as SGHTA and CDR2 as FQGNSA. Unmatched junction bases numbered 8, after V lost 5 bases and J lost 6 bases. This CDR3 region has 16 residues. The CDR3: CASSPRTSGRRDTQYF. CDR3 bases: TGTGCCAGCAGCCCCCGGACTAGCGGGAGACGTGATACGCAGTATTTT. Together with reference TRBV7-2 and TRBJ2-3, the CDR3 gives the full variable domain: GAGVSQSPSNKVTEKGKDVELRCDPISGHTALYWYRQSLGQGLEFLIYFQGNSAPDKSGLPSDRFSAERTGGSVSTLTIQRTQQEDSAVYLCASSPRTSGRRDTQYFGPGTRLTVL.

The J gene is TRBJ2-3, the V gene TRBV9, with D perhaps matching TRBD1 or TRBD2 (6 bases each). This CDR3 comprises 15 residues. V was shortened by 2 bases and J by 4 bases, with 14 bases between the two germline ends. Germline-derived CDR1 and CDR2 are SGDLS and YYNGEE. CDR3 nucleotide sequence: TGTGCCAGCAGCGTTGGAGGGGGGAGCGCAGATACGCAGTATTTT. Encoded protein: CASSVGGGSADTQYF.

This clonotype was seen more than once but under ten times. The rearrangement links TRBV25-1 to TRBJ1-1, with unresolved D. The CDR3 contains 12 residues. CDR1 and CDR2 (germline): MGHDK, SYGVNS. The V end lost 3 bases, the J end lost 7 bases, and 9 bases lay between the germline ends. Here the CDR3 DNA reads TGTGCCAGCAGTGATCCGGGTAATGAAGCTTTCTTT. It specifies CASSDPGNEAFF.

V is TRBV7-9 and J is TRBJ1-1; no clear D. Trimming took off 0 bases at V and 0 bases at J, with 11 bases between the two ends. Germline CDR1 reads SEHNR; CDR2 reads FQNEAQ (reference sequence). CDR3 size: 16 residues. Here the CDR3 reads CASSLAESLMNTEAFF. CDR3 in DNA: TGTGCCAGCAGCTTAGCAGAGTCCCTCATGAACACTGAAGCTTTCTTT.

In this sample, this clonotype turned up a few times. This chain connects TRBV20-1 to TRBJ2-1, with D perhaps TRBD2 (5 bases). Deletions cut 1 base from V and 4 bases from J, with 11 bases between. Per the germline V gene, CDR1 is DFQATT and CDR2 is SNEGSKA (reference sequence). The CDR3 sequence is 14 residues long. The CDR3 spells CSARGLLDYNEQFF. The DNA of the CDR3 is TGCAGTGCTAGAGGACTATTGGATTACAATGAGCAGTTCTTC.

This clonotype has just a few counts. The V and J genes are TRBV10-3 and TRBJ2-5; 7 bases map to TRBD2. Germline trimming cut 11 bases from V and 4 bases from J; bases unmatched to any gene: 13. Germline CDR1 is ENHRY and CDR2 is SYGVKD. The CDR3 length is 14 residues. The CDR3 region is CAFPGGRTRETQYF. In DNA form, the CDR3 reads TGTGCCTTCCCGGGGGGACGGACGCGAGAGACCCAGTACTTC.

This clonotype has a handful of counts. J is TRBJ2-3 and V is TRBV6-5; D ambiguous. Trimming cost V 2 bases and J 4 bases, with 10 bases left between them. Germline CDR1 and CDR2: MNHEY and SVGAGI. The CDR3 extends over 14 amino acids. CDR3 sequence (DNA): TGTGCCAGCAGTTACGGGCAATCGGCAGATACGCAGTATTTT. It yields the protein CASSYGQSADTQYF.

The CDR3 here is CATEPPGTQSWGNQPQHF. The CDR3 bases are TGTGCCACCGAACCCCCCGGGACTCAATCCTGGGGCAATCAGCCCCAGCATTTT. The chain couples TRBV28 to TRBJ1-5; maybe TRBD1 (5 bases). Trimming took 10 bases from V and 2 from J, leaving 27 bases between them. CDR1 and CDR2 from the germline V gene are MDHEN and SYDVKM. CDR3 size: 18 residues.

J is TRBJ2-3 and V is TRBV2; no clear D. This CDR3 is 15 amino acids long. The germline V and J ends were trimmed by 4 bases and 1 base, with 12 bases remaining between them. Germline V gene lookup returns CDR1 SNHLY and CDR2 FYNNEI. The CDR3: CASSGGNPRTDTQYF. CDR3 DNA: TGTGCCAGCAGTGGCGGAAACCCCCGCACAGATACGCAGTATTTT.

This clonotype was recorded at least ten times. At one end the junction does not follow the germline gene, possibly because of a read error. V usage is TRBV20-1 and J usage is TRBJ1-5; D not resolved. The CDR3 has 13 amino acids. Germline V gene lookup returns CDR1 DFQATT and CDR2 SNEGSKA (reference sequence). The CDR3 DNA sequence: TGCAGTGTTAGAGTAGGGATGGGTCAGCCCCAGCATTTT. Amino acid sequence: CSVRVGMGQPQHF.